This TCR beta chain was profiled in a study of neoadjuvant nivolumab and ipilimumab in lung cancer. Study results and limitations: Only two of four nivolumab-treated tumors gained richness and clonality by surgery.

With V trimmed by 6 bases and J by 5 bases, 9 bases remained unmatched. Germline CDR1 and CDR2: MNHEY and SMNVEV (reference sequence). The CDR3 totals 15 residues. Method: immunoSEQ multiplex PCR; TCRdb's copy keeps in-frame clones and lacks some. The repertoire includes 25,000 to 30,000 clones, approximately 80% of them detected once, and roughly 18% sits in the top ten. Of note for this clone: No antigen is known for it.

This clonotype originated in an adult with non-small cell lung cancer. J is TRBJ1-1 and V is TRBV27, with 10 bases identical to TRBD1. Sequenced here: tumor tissue, sampled after neoadjuvant nivolumab, alone or with ipilimumab, at or shortly before surgery. CDR3 sequence: CASRQGQGPWTEAFF. CDR3 coding DNA: TGTGCCAGCAGACAGGGACAGGGGCCTTGGACTGAAGCTTTCTTT.